The rows below give T cell receptor beta chains drawn from one sample of a study of blood T cells in healthy people across ages. TCRdb ran MiXCR on the 5' RACE reads and lists one entry per CDR3 protein. This table holds roughly 800,000 distinct CDR3 sequences, 55% to 75% found once. Source material: blood. The receptors derive from a man aged 25-45 years in good health. The CDR3 runs from the conserved cysteine through the conserved F or W. The D gene is left open where the match is weak. Clone size, where shown, is once, few, many, or a class for clones that have expanded.

abundance	d_gene	j_gene	v_gene	CDR3aa	CDR3nt
.	TRBD2	TRBJ2-3	TRBV6-6	CASSQSGRDTDTQYF	TGTGCCAGCAGCCAGAGCGGGAGGGACACAGATACGCAGTATTTT
.	.	TRBJ1-5	TRBV2	CASRENSNQPQHF	TGTGCCAGCAGGGAAAATAGCAATCAGCCCCAGCATTTT
.	TRBD1	TRBJ1-6	TRBV20-1	CSAKASGTATSPLHF	TGCAGTGCCAAAGCCTCCGGGACAGCTACTTCACCCCTCCACTTT
.	.	TRBJ2-7	TRBV11-2	CASSNRDARDEEQYF	TGTGCCAGCAGCAACCGGGACGCCCGTGATGAAGAGCAGTACTTC
.	.	TRBJ1-4	TRBV5-1	CASSVGVRGTNEKLFF	TGCGCCAGCAGCGTGGGGGTCAGGGGAACTAATGAAAAACTGTTTTTT
.	.	TRBJ2-1	TRBV7-2	CASTYSGGNDEQFF	TGTGCCAGCACCTATAGTGGAGGGAATGATGAGCAGTTCTTC
once	.	TRBJ2-7	TRBV6-1	CASSEWRGSSYEQYF	TGTGCCAGCAGTGAGTGGCGGGGAAGCTCCTACGAGCAGTACTTC
.	.	TRBJ1-1	TRBV7-2	CANSRQEGTEAFF	TGTGCCAACTCCCGACAGGAGGGGACTGAAGCTTTCTTT
few	TRBD1	TRBJ1-2	TRBV20-1	CSARSGQTAGYTF	TGCAGTGCTAGATCGGGACAGACCGCAGGCTACACCTTC
once	.	TRBJ2-3	TRBV6-2/TRBV6-3	CASSPAGTQTSDTQYF	TGTGCCAGCAGCCCGGCCGGGACCCAGACCTCAGATACGCAGTATTTT
once	TRBD2	TRBJ2-1	TRBV20-1	CSAHGATSGDNEQFF	TGCAGTGCCCACGGGGCGACTAGCGGTGATAATGAGCAGTTCTTC
few	.	TRBJ2-1	TRBV24-1	CATSTVGYNEQFF	TGTGCCACCAGCACAGTGGGCTACAATGAGCAGTTCTTC
.	.	TRBJ2-1	TRBV6-5	CASSYSAGTYYNEQFF	TGTGCCAGCAGTTACTCGGCCGGGACTTACTACAATGAGCAGTTCTTC
.	TRBD2	TRBJ2-3	TRBV7-2	CASSLSGGAGAEGGTQYF	TGTGCCAGCAGCTTATCTGGGGGAGCGGGAGCCGAGGGAGGTACGCAGTATTTT
.	.	TRBJ2-1	TRBV7-2	CASSLDPSREQFF	TGTGCCAGCAGCCTAGATCCTAGTCGTGAGCAGTTCTTC
.	.	TRBJ2-5	TRBV20-1	CSARIWDAETQYF	TGCAGTGCTAGAATCTGGGACGCGGAGACCCAGTACTTC
.	.	TRBJ1-2	TRBV7-6	CASSLGGREGYTF	TGTGCCAGCAGCTTAGGCGGCCGAGAAGGCTACACCTTC
few	.	TRBJ2-3	TRBV6-6	CASSYSRGSDTQYF	TGTGCCAGCAGTTACTCGAGGGGGTCAGATACGCAGTATTTT
.	TRBD2	TRBJ2-3	TRBV6-2/TRBV6-3	CASSFGGRTTDTQYF	TGTGCCAGCAGTTTCGGCGGGAGGACCACGGATACGCAGTATTTT
many	.	TRBJ2-3	TRBV7-2	CASSFGSTDTQYF	TGTGCCAGCAGCTTTGGCAGCACAGATACGCAGTATTTT
.	.	TRBJ2-7	TRBV12-3/TRBV12-4	CASSLARYPYEQYF	TGTGCCAGCAGTTTGGCCCGCTATCCCTACGAGCAGTACTTC
.	TRBD1	TRBJ2-4	TRBV10-3	CAISESVTGGNIQYF	TGTGCCATCAGTGAGTCTGTAACAGGGGGAAACATTCAGTACTTC
.	.	TRBJ1-1	TRBV7-2	CASSRTSGRTEAFF	TGTGCCAGCAGCCGAACTTCGGGTCGTACTGAAGCTTTCTTT
.	TRBD1	TRBJ1-4	TRBV3-1	CASSQVQGEEKLFF	TGTGCCAGCAGCCAAGTACAGGGGGAGGAAAAACTGTTTTTT
.	.	TRBJ2-3	TRBV20-1	CSASPKEGLDTQYF	TGCAGTGCTAGTCCCAAGGAAGGGCTTGATACGCAGTATTTT
.	.	TRBJ1-1	TRBV29-1	CSVDGNTEAFF	TGCAGCGTTGACGGGAACACTGAAGCTTTCTTT
few	.	TRBJ1-1	TRBV29-1	CSVEVDTERAFF	TGCAGCGTTGAAGTGGACACCGAAAGAGCTTTCTTT
.	TRBD1	TRBJ2-1	TRBV20-1	CSARDLQGLLYNEQFF	TGCAGTGCTAGAGATCTACAGGGGCTCCTTTACAATGAGCAGTTCTTC
.	.	TRBJ2-3	TRBV29-1	CSVAPGAADTQYF	TGCAGCGTTGCCCCGGGGGCCGCAGATACGCAGTATTTT
.	TRBD2	TRBJ2-1	TRBV20-1	CSARTGLAGGIGEQFF	TGCAGTGCTAGAACGGGACTAGCAGGGGGAATAGGTGAGCAGTTCTTC
.	TRBD2	TRBJ2-7	TRBV6-6	CASSLKDRTSGRGEQYF	TGTGCCAGCAGTTTAAAGGACAGGACTAGCGGACGGGGGGAGCAGTACTTC
few	TRBD1	TRBJ1-2	TRBV7-2	CASSPRTGGRGYTF	TGTGCCAGCAGCCCTCGAACAGGGGGCAGAGGCTACACCTTC
few	.	TRBJ2-7	TRBV9	CASSVAEGSYEQYF	TGTGCCAGCAGCGTAGCAGAAGGGTCCTACGAGCAGTACTTC
.	.	TRBJ2-7	TRBV27	CASSRELGGTYEQYF	TGTGCCAGCAGTCGAGAATTAGGGGGAACCTACGAGCAGTACTTC
few	.	TRBJ2-2	TRBV10-3	CAIRALGPTNTGELFF	TGTGCCATCAGGGCGCTGGGGCCAACGAACACCGGGGAGCTGTTTTTT
.	.	TRBJ2-4	TRBV21-1	CASSKALSSRGSLLAKNIQYF	TGTGCCAGCAGCAAAGCGCTTTCTAGTCGTGGGAGTTTACTAGCCAAAAACATTCAGTACTTC
.	.	TRBJ1-1	TRBV7-9	CASSPGRGQAFF	TGTGCCAGCAGCCCCGGCAGAGGGCAAGCTTTCTTT
.	.	TRBJ2-1	TRBV3-1	CASSQPPPRAEETQFF	TGTGCCAGCAGCCAACCACCGCCAAGGGCTGAAGAGACCCAGTTCTTC
few	TRBD2	TRBJ2-1	TRBV29-1	CSVAPSGGEGQFF	TGCAGCGTTGCGCCTAGCGGGGGAGAGGGTCAGTTCTTC
.	TRBD2	TRBJ2-1	TRBV10-3	CAISATSGVLGEQFF	TGTGCCATCAGTGCAACTAGCGGGGTCTTGGGGGAGCAGTTCTTC
.	TRBD2	TRBJ2-3	TRBV7-8	CASLTSGAPDTQYF	TGTGCCTCCCTTACTAGCGGAGCACCAGATACGCAGTATTTT